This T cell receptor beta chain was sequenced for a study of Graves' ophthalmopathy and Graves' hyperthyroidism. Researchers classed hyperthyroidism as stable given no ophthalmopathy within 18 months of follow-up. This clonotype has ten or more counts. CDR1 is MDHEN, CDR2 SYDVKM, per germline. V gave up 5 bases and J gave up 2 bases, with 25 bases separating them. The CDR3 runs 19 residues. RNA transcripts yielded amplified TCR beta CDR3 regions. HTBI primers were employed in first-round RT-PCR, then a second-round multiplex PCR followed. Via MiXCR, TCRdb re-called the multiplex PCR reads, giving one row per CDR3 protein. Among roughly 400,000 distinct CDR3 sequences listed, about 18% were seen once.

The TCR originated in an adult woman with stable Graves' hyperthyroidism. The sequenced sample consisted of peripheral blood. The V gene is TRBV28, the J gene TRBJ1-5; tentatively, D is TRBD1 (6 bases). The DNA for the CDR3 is TGTGCCAGCAGTCTACCCGTTAGCGGGGGGCGAATGGGCAATCAGCCCCAGCATTTT. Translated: CASSLPVSGGRMGNQPQHF.